The 28 T cell receptor beta chains given below trace back to one sample, sequenced in a study of T-cell memory formation after mild COVID-19. TCRdb reanalysed the 5' RACE reads using MiXCR and keeps one entry per CDR3 protein. The table includes around 390,000 distinct CDR3 sequences, approximately 15% detected once. The sample consisted of PBMCs or a T cell subset sorted from them (not recorded which). Receptors were obtained from a man aged 18 to 30 who had mild COVID-19 (a few samples of this study predate the infection). Cell type and time point are not known.

V and J are TRBV5-8 and TRBJ2-3, with 7 positions matching TRBD2. CDR1 and CDR2 from the germline V gene are SGHTS and YDEGEE. The CDR3 length is 14 residues. Germline trimming cut 0 bases from V and 2 bases from J; bases unmatched to any gene: 0. In DNA, the CDR3 is TGTGCCAGCAGCTTGGGGGACTACACAGATACGCAGTATTTT. This codes for CASSLGDYTDTQYF.

CDR3 loop: CAISDSLGRGEETQYF. The CDR3 DNA reads as TGTGCCATCAGCGATTCCCTCGGCAGGGGGGAGGAGACCCAGTACTTC. The rearrangement links TRBV10-3 to TRBJ2-5, with a weak D call TRBD1 (7 bases). Germline V gene sequence: CDR1 ENHRY, CDR2 SYGVKD. CDR3 length: 16 residues. Trimming removed 6 bases at V and 5 bases at J, with 22 bases between.

Worth noting for this clonotype: The junction and the germline gene differ at one end; a read error may be behind it. The V and J genes are TRBV20-1 and TRBJ1-5, with D possibly being TRBD1 (5 bases). Germline V gives CDR1 DFQATT, CDR2 SNEGSKA (reference sequence). The CDR3 loop spans 15 amino acids. The CDR3 here is CSASGAGMYNQPKHF. The CDR3 coding sequence is TGCAGTGCTAGTGGGGCAGGGATGTACAATCAGCCCAAGCATTTT.

This clonotype was found a few times. This chain links TRBV7-3 with TRBJ2-3, with TRBD1 matching over 7 bases. The trim removed 4 bases at V and 4 bases at J, leaving 2 bases unmatched. This CDR3 contains 13 residues. The germline gives CDR1 SGHTA, CDR2 FQGTGA. The CDR3 is CASSWGTADTQYF. Here the CDR3 DNA reads TGTGCCAGCAGCTGGGGGACAGCAGATACGCAGTATTTT.

The chain combines TRBV7-9 with TRBJ2-7; 7 nucleotides match TRBD1. The CDR3 loop spans 14 amino acids. CDR1 is SEHNR, CDR2 FQNEAQ, per germline (reference sequence). Trimming took 5 bases from V and 2 from J; bases not matched to a gene: 6. This CDR3 reads CASSRQGKPYEQYF. The CDR3 nucleotides are TGTGCCAGCAGCCGACAGGGAAAGCCCTACGAGCAGTACTTC.

This clonotype appeared a few times. This chain connects TRBV9 to TRBJ2-2; 7 bases map to TRBD2. CDR1 and CDR2 from the germline V gene are SGDLS and YYNGEE. V lost 5 bases and J lost 7; bases outside the gene matches: 8. The CDR3 consists of 14 residues. CDR3 nucleotides: TGTGCCAGCAGGGTCGCGGGGGATGTCGGGGAGCTGTTTTTT. It translates to CASRVAGDVGELFF. The whole variable domain, filled in from reference TRBV9 and TRBJ2-2, reads DSGVTQTPKHLITATGQRVTLRCSPRSGDLSVYWYQQSLDQGLQFLIQYYNGEERAKGNILERFSAQQFPDLHSELNLSSLELGDSALYFCASRVAGDVGELFFGEGSRLTVL.

The chain has TRBV7-2 and TRBJ1-3; D is unresolved. The CDR3 sequence is 14 residues long. Germline V CDR1 and CDR2: SGHTA, FQGNSA. Trimming removed 10 bases from V and 2 bases from J, with 15 bases in between. The CDR3 bases are TGTGCCACAGAAAAAGGGCCTCCTGGAAACACCATATATTTT. Encoded protein: CATEKGPPGNTIYF. The full variable domain, completed using reference TRBV7-2 and TRBJ1-3, is GAGVSQSPSNKVTEKGKDVELRCDPISGHTALYWYRQSLGQGLEFLIYFQGNSAPDKSGLPSDRFSAERTGGSVSTLTIQRTQQEDSAVYLCATEKGPPGNTIYFGEGSWLTVV.

The chain has TRBV7-9 and TRBJ1-4, with D possibly TRBD1 on 5 matching bases. This CDR3 comprises 15 residues. Trimming took 6 bases from V and 7 from J, leaving 18 bases between them. Germline V gene lookup returns CDR1 SEHNR and CDR2 FQNEAQ (reference sequence). The CDR3 DNA sequence: TGTGCCAGCAGAGGGGCCTGGTCCCCAGGTGAAAAACTGTTTTTT. Translated, it gives CASRGAWSPGEKLFF.

This clonotype was observed a few times. V is TRBV12-3 or TRBV12-4 and J is TRBJ2-1; 9 nucleotides align to TRBD2. This CDR3 is 15 amino acids long. V trimming: 2 bases; J trimming: 7 bases; junction bases outside the gene matches: 6. CDR3 nucleotides: TGTGCCAGCAGTTTAAAGACTAGCGGCCGGAATGAGCAGTTCTTC. It codes for CASSLKTSGRNEQFF.

The table lists this clonotype with a few counts. V is TRBV11-2 and J is TRBJ1-6; D unclear. V shed 5 bases and J shed 7 bases, with 9 bases lying between them. Per the germline V gene, CDR1 is SGHAT and CDR2 is FQNNGV. The CDR3 is 13 amino acids. CDR3 region: CASSREGNSPLHF. The DNA for the CDR3 is TGTGCCAGCAGCCGGGAGGGCAATTCACCCCTCCACTTT.

The CDR3 loop is CASSPDPERAGTEAFF. The CDR3 DNA reads TGTGCCAGCAGCCCAGACCCGGAAAGAGCTGGCACTGAAGCTTTCTTT. The chain has TRBV9 and TRBJ1-1; D ambiguous. CDR1 SGDLS and CDR2 YYNGEE come from the germline V gene. There are 16 residues in the CDR3. V lost 4 bases to trimming and J lost 4 bases, with 20 bases between them.

This clonotype was seen more than once but under ten times. The chain uses TRBV2 and TRBJ1-1, with D perhaps TRBD1 (6 bases). Germline values: CDR1 SNHLY, CDR2 FYNNEI. Between the trimmed V and J ends, which lost 8 bases and 2 bases, there was a span of 12 bases. This CDR3 comprises 13 residues. CDR3 DNA sequence: TGTGCCAGCGGAGGACAGAGAAACACTGAAGCTTTCTTT. Its protein is CASGGQRNTEAFF.

J is TRBJ2-7 and V is TRBV15, with D tentatively TRBD1 (6 bases). V lost 1 base to trimming and J lost 3 bases, with 13 bases between them. From germline, CDR1 is LNHNV and CDR2 YYDKDF (reference sequence). The CDR3 consists of 15 residues. CDR3 DNA sequence: TGTGCCACCAGCAGAGGACCGGGACACGGCTACGAGCAGTACTTC. Residues: CATSRGPGHGYEQYF.

V and J are TRBV12-3 or TRBV12-4 and TRBJ1-5; D is ambiguous. Trimming cost V 3 bases and J 3 bases, with 9 bases left between them. This CDR3 has 14 amino acids. The CDR3 reads CASSLGRYNQPQHF. The CDR3 region has the DNA TGTGCCAGCAGTTTGGGTCGGTACAATCAGCCCCAGCATTTT.

The rearrangement uses TRBV25-1 and TRBJ2-7; no firm D call. Trimming removed 1 base at V and 6 bases at J, with 16 bases between. The CDR3 runs 15 residues. The V gene's germline CDR1 is MGHDK and CDR2 SYGVNS. Here the CDR3 DNA reads TGTGCCAGCAGTGAATCTTCAGGAACGAAGGCCGAGCAGTACTTC. As protein: CASSESSGTKAEQYF.

This clonotype appeared a few times. This chain connects TRBV28 to TRBJ2-7; D is unresolved. The ends were cut back, 6 bases at V and 3 bases at J, with 6 bases in the middle. The CDR3 is 11 residues long. Germline CDR1 is MDHEN and CDR2 is SYDVKM. CDR3 coding DNA: TGTGCCAGCAGCACCAACTACGAGCAGTACGTC. Its translation: CASSTNYEQYV.

The chain joins TRBV28 to TRBJ1-2; 9 bases line up with TRBD1. V dropped 4 bases and J dropped 4; count of bases not matched to a gene: 4. The germline V gene encodes CDR1 MDHEN and CDR2 SYDVKM. CDR3 length equals 14 residues. The chain's CDR3 is CASSSGDRAYGYTF. CDR3 coding DNA: TGTGCCAGCAGTTCGGGGGACAGGGCCTATGGCTACACCTTC.

This clonotype was counted between two and nine times. The V and J genes are TRBV6-6 and TRBJ2-1; D unclear. With 2 bases removed from V and 10 bases from J, the gap between germline ends came to 6 bases. CDR1 and CDR2 from the germline V gene are MNHNY and SVGAGI (reference sequence). The CDR3 sequence is 11 residues long. CDR3 in amino acids: CASSYVWEQFF. As DNA, the CDR3 is TGTGCCAGCAGTTACGTGTGGGAGCAGTTCTTC.

This clonotype was seen a handful of times. The chain links TRBV6-1 to TRBJ1-5; possibly TRBD1 for D (5 bases). The CDR3 consists of 15 residues. V shed 5 bases and J shed 6 bases, with 17 bases lying between them. Germline CDR1 is MNHNS and CDR2 is SASEGT. This CDR3 reads CASSPGLPQGQPQHF. The CDR3 DNA reads as TGTGCCAGCAGTCCGGGGCTCCCCCAAGGTCAGCCCCAGCATTTT.

This clonotype was detected many times. V and J are TRBV3-1 and TRBJ1-2; D is uncertain. V was shortened by 3 bases and J by 2 bases, with 1 base between the two germline ends. The CDR3 contains 11 residues. Germline-derived CDR1 and CDR2 are LGHDT and YNNKEL (reference sequence). This chain's CDR3 is CASSQNYGYTF. CDR3 DNA sequence: TGTGCCAGCAGCCAGAACTATGGCTACACCTTC.

This clonotype was seen a handful of times. As DNA, the CDR3 is TGCGCCAGCAGCTTGACAGCGGGGGCAACGGAGGGGACCCAGTACTTC. Translation: CASSLTAGATEGTQYF. The chain links TRBV5-1 to TRBJ2-5; 8 positions match TRBD2. This CDR3 is 16 amino acids long. V was clipped by 1 base and J by 7 bases; unmatched bases: 12. Germline-derived CDR1 and CDR2 are SGHRS and YFSETQ.

The gene calls are TRBV7-2 and TRBJ2-3; 9 bases fit TRBD2. The trim removed 10 bases at V and 5 bases at J, leaving 7 bases unmatched. This CDR3 comprises 13 residues. Germline CDR1 and CDR2: SGHTA and FQGNSA. The CDR3 coding sequence is TGTGCCATAAGGACTAGCGATAGAGATACGCAGTATTTT. This gives the protein CAIRTSDRDTQYF.

This rearrangement joins TRBV27 to TRBJ1-6; unclear D gene. Germline loops: CDR1 MNHEY, CDR2 SMNVEV (reference sequence). The V end was cut by 7 bases, the J end by 9 bases, with 22 bases between. The CDR3 loop spans 16 amino acids. CDR3 coding DNA: TGTGCCAGCACCCCCGCTGGAGGGCAGGTTTCTTCACCCCTCCACTTT. Translated, it gives CASTPAGGQVSSPLHF.

The rearrangement links TRBV11-2 to TRBJ2-1, with D perhaps TRBD2 (5 bases). CDR1 is SGHAT, CDR2 FQNNGV, per germline. V was trimmed by 5 bases and J by 0 bases, leaving 14 bases between them. This CDR3 spans 16 amino acids. The CDR3 nucleotides are TGTGCCAGCAGCGAGGACTGGACGGGCTCCTACAATGAGCAGTTCTTC. It yields the protein CASSEDWTGSYNEQFF.

This clonotype occurred a few times. DNA for the CDR3: TGTGCCAGCAGTGAACCTGGACTAGCCGCCGCAGATACGCAGTATTTT. Amino acids: CASSEPGLAAADTQYF. The chain links TRBV6-1 to TRBJ2-3; 8 nucleotides line up with TRBD2. This CDR3 spans 16 amino acids. Germline V lookup: CDR1 MNHNS, CDR2 SASEGT. J gave up 4 bases and V 2 bases, and 8 bases lay outside the gene matches.

This clonotype was seen many times. This rearrangement joins TRBV5-4 to TRBJ2-7, with D tentatively TRBD1 or TRBD2 (5 bases each). The germline V gene has CDR1 SGHNT and CDR2 YYREEE (reference sequence). Trimming took 4 bases from V and 2 from J, leaving 16 bases between them. CDR3 length: 15 residues. The CDR3 DNA follows: TGTGCCAGCAGCCTCTCCGGGGCGGCCCCCTACGAGCAGTACTTC. It specifies CASSLSGAAPYEQYF. Combining the CDR3 with reference TRBV5-4 and TRBJ2-7 gives the whole variable domain ETGVTQSPTHLIKTRGQQVTLRCSSQSGHNTVSWYQQALGQGPQFIFQYYREEENGRGNFPPRFSGLQFPNYSSELNVNALELDDSALYLCASSLSGAAPYEQYFGPGTRLTVT.

The chain employs TRBV11-2 and TRBJ2-1; the D gene could be TRBD1 or TRBD2 (6 bases each). This CDR3 region has 16 residues. V lost 5 bases to trimming and J lost 0 bases, with 14 bases between them. Germline assignment: CDR1 SGHAT and CDR2 FQNNGV. The CDR3 loop reads CASSLGGRSSYNEQFF. The CDR3 nucleotides read TGTGCCAGCAGCCTTGGGGGGCGAAGCTCCTACAATGAGCAGTTCTTC. Combining the CDR3 with reference TRBV11-2 and TRBJ2-1 gives the whole variable domain EAGVAQSPRYKIIEKRQSVAFWCNPISGHATLYWYQQILGQGPKLLIQFQNNGVVDDSQLPKDRFSAERLKGVDSTLKIQPAKLEDSAVYLCASSLGGRSSYNEQFFGPGTRLTVL.

This clonotype was counted between two and nine times. The V and J genes are TRBV6-1 and TRBJ2-1; 8 nucleotides agree with TRBD1. CDR1 and CDR2 from the germline V gene are MNHNS and SASEGT. V was clipped by 6 bases and J by 0 bases; unmatched bases: 7. The CDR3 extends over 16 amino acids. CDR3 DNA: TGTGCCAGCAGGCCCAGGACAGGGAGCTCCTACAATGAGCAGTTCTTC. Its translation: CASRPRTGSSYNEQFF.